In its sample, the clone carrying this TCR beta chain was seen many times. Its antigen is unknown. A universal primer site was created by template switching, with the cDNA bearing unique molecular identifiers. MiXCR, applied by TCRdb to the 5' RACE reads, yields one record per CDR3 protein. The sample carries about 660,000 distinct CDR3 sequences, around 8.3% recorded once. The sample is drawn from a study of identical twins. Study-wide results and limits: Those out-of-frame alpha sequences shared by twins showed an excess of low generation probability. Beta clonotypes that were abundant in cord blood contained fewer insertions, a pattern absent from memory repertoires. Weaker excess sharing between twins was seen in beta out-of-frame sequences.

Germline loops: CDR1 SGHRS, CDR2 YFSETQ. There are 18 residues in the CDR3. V lost 1 base to trimming and J lost 6 bases; unmatched junction nucleotides: 12. These same data were also listed under a study on yellow fever vaccine responses in identical twins.

The rearrangement links TRBV5-1 to TRBJ2-1; 11 positions match TRBD2. The clonotype was recovered from a woman between 18 and 30 years old in good health. Sequenced material: PBMCs. As DNA, the CDR3 is TGCGCCAGCAGCTTGATCCCCCCCGGGACTAGCGGTCTCAATGAGCAGTTCTTC. It specifies CASSLIPPGTSGLNEQFF.